This T cell receptor (beta chain) was recorded in a study of identical twins. This clonotype came up a few times. Germline-derived CDR1 and CDR2 are SGHTA and FQGTGA. The CDR3 length is 17 residues. Trimming took off 2 bases at V and 7 bases at J, with 20 bases between the two ends. TCRdb ran MiXCR on the 5' RACE reads and lists one entry per CDR3 protein. The repertoire holds approximately 700,000 distinct CDR3 sequences, with about 20% as singletons. This sample was also put to use in a study of T cells expressing NK-cell markers.

This sequence joins TRBV7-3 and TRBJ1-4; D is perhaps TRBD1 (5 bases). The sequencing input was PBMCs. The source of this sequence is a woman under 30 in good health. This CDR3 reads CASSLPLYPGRVEKLFF. The CDR3 bases are TGTGCCAGCAGCTTACCCTTATACCCAGGGAGAGTTGAAAAACTGTTTTTT.